The 24 T cell receptor beta chains reported below all come from one sample, sequenced in a study of blood T cell repertoires in COVID-19 (dated by TCRdb to about 2020). The library was produced with the immunoSEQ multiplex PCR assay. As stored in TCRdb, this immuneACCESS dataset retains in-frame rearrangements with V and J assigned. A fraction of the clones does not appear; measured against another copy, unresolved V genes explain less than half of the discrepancy, and the remainder lacks a known reason. The sample data list over 150,000 clones, and about 74% of these were observed just once. The ten largest clones take up roughly 8.4% of the sample. Sample: peripheral blood. Receptors originate from a man in his sixties with acute or convalescent COVID-19.

A few counts support this clone. The V gene is TRBV18, the J gene TRBJ2-7; 8 bases are a match to TRBD1. CDR3 length: 15 residues. Germline-derived CDR1 and CDR2 are KGHSH and LQKENI. J was trimmed by 2 bases and V by 2 bases; bases with no gene match: 5. The CDR3 sequence: CASSPSRTGPYEQYF. CDR3 coding DNA: TGTGCCAGCTCACCATCCCGGACAGGGCCCTACGAGCAGTACTTC.

The chain is built from TRBV6-2 or TRBV6-3 and TRBJ1-5; D perhaps matches TRBD1 (6 bases). This CDR3 has 13 residues. Trimming removed 6 bases from V and 7 bases from J, with 13 bases in between. Germline values: CDR1 MNHEY, CDR2 SVGEGT. CDR3 in amino acids: CASSSQGQQPQHF. The CDR3 coding sequence is TGTGCCAGCAGCTCCCAGGGGCAACAGCCCCAGCATTTT.

This clone was observed a single time. The CDR3 spells CASSPRQVSGELFF. CDR3 DNA sequence: TGCGCCAGCAGCCCGCGACAGGTGTCCGGGGAGCTGTTTTTT. The genes are TRBV4-1 and TRBJ2-2; possibly TRBD1 for D (6 bases). CDR1 is MGHRA and CDR2 is YSYEKL in the germline V gene. This CDR3 spans 14 amino acids. Trimming left V 4 bases short and J 6 bases short, with 12 bases between.

This clone has only a few counts. This chain connects TRBV6-5 to TRBJ2-7; 10 nucleotides align to TRBD2. This CDR3 contains 15 residues. The junction had 9 bases not matched to a gene; V was cut back by 2 bases and J by 8 bases. Germline values: CDR1 MNHEY, CDR2 SVGAGI. The CDR3 region is CASSYRASGGEQQYF. CDR3 coding DNA: TGTGCCAGCAGTTACCGGGCTAGCGGGGGCGAGCAGCAGTACTTC.

The gene calls are TRBV6-5 and TRBJ1-5, with a weak D call TRBD1 (5 bases). The germline V gene has CDR1 MNHEY and CDR2 SVGAGI. V was shortened by 6 bases and J by 0 bases, with 12 bases between the two germline ends. The CDR3 has 15 residues. This CDR3 is CASRFDSHSNQPQHF. The CDR3 DNA reads TGTGCCAGCAGGTTCGACAGCCATAGCAATCAGCCCCAGCATTTT.

The V and J genes are TRBV30 and TRBJ2-7; a possible D gene is TRBD2 (5 bases). V lost 4 bases and J 4 bases, leaving 8 bases between the germline ends. Looked up from germline, CDR1 is GTSNPN and CDR2 is SVGIG (reference sequence). The CDR3 contains 11 residues. The CDR3 DNA reads TGTGCCTGGAACGGAGGTTACGAGCAGTACTTC. Its protein product is CAWNGGYEQYF.

The gene calls are TRBV6-5 and TRBJ2-4; TRBD2 matches 8 bases. This CDR3 is 12 amino acids long. Germline loops: CDR1 MNHEY, CDR2 SVGAGI. Trimming removed 7 bases from V and 8 bases from J; junction bases left unmatched: 4. The CDR3 loop reads CASTAGGDIQYF. CDR3 bases: TGTGCCAGCACGGCGGGGGGAGACATTCAGTACTTC.

This clone came up once. The chain combines TRBV2 with TRBJ2-5; D not certain. Germline V lookup: CDR1 SNHLY, CDR2 FYNNEI. This CDR3 contains 12 residues. V dropped 10 bases and J dropped 4 bases, with 13 bases sitting between them. The CDR3 sequence: CAMAAARETQYF. The CDR3 nucleotides read TGTGCCATGGCGGCGGCGCGAGAGACCCAGTACTTC.

This clone was found a few times. The J gene is TRBJ1-2, the V gene TRBV5-4, with D tentatively TRBD1 (6 bases). In germline, CDR1 is SGHNT, CDR2 YYREEE (reference sequence). The V end lost 6 bases, the J end lost 7 bases, and 22 bases lay between the germline ends. The CDR3 contains 15 residues. DNA of the CDR3: TGTGCCAGCATCGGGGCGGGGGGCTCGCCGGGTGGCTACACCTTC. It encodes CASIGAGGSPGGYTF.

This chain connects TRBV29-1 to TRBJ2-7, with D unclear. The germline V and J ends were trimmed by 7 bases and 4 bases, with 14 bases remaining between them. This CDR3 is 12 amino acids long. Looked up from germline, CDR1 is SQVTM and CDR2 is ANQGSEA. The CDR3 nucleotides are TGCAGCGGTTTGGCTGCCAATTACGAGCAGTACTTC. This translates into CSGLAANYEQYF.

The chain has TRBV5-4 and TRBJ2-7, with D possibly being TRBD1 (5 bases). Per germline, CDR1 SGHNT and CDR2 YYREEE (reference sequence). The CDR3 spans 12 residues. Trimming removed 4 bases from V and 3 bases from J, with 8 bases in between. The CDR3 region has the DNA TGTGCCAGCAGCATCAGGGACTACGAGCAGTACTTC. As protein: CASSIRDYEQYF. Variable domain in full (rest from reference TRBV5-4 and TRBJ2-7): ETGVTQSPTHLIKTRGQQVTLRCSSQSGHNTVSWYQQALGQGPQFIFQYYREEENGRGNFPPRFSGLQFPNYSSELNVNALELDDSALYLCASSIRDYEQYFGPGTRLTVT.

The gene calls are TRBV9 and TRBJ2-1; TRBD2 agrees at 8 bases. The germline V gene encodes CDR1 SGDLS and CDR2 YYNGEE. V dropped 4 bases and J dropped 8; count of bases not matched to a gene: 11. This CDR3 has 15 residues. The CDR3 loop reads CASSPAGGAIDEQFF. DNA for the CDR3: TGTGCCAGCAGCCCGGCCGGGGGGGCCATAGATGAGCAGTTCTTC.

This clone has a count of ten or more. This sequence joins TRBV12-3 or TRBV12-4 and TRBJ1-2, with a weak D call TRBD1 (5 bases). Trimming took 5 bases from V and 5 from J, leaving 6 bases between them. The CDR3 is made up of 11 amino acids. Here the CDR3 reads CASSRQYGYTF. As DNA, the CDR3 is TGTGCCAGCAGTCGACAGTATGGCTACACCTTC.

V is TRBV11-2 and J is TRBJ2-3; possible D gene TRBD2, 5 bases. Germline V gives CDR1 SGHAT, CDR2 FQNNGV. Trimming shortened V by 5 bases and J by 2 bases, and 11 bases separated the two germline ends. This CDR3 spans 14 amino acids. In DNA form, the CDR3 reads TGTGCCAGCAGCCCCCGACTACACACAGATACGCAGTATTTT. It translates to CASSPRLHTDTQYF. The full variable domain, in which reference TRBV11-2 and TRBJ2-3 provide the parts outside the CDR3, is EAGVAQSPRYKIIEKRQSVAFWCNPISGHATLYWYQQILGQGPKLLIQFQNNGVVDDSQLPKDRFSAERLKGVDSTLKIQPAKLEDSAVYLCASSPRLHTDTQYFGPGTRLTVL.

The chain employs TRBV7-9 and TRBJ2-2; 8 bases line up with TRBD1. Germline V gives CDR1 SEHNR, CDR2 FQNEAQ (reference sequence). V was pared by 6 bases and J by 6 bases, with 9 bases of the junction left unmatched. The CDR3 has 15 amino acids. This chain's CDR3 is CASSLDRVVSGELFF. CDR3 in DNA: TGTGCCAGCAGTCTGGACAGGGTGGTATCCGGGGAGCTGTTTTTT.

The chain couples TRBV2 to TRBJ2-5, with TRBD1 matching over 8 bases. Germline lookup yields CDR1 SNHLY and CDR2 FYNNEI. The CDR3 has 16 residues. Trimming cost V 6 bases and J 1 base; bases outside gene matches: 10. The chain's CDR3 is CASRGSGGRLQETQYF. The CDR3 DNA is TGTGCCAGCAGAGGGTCAGGGGGCCGTCTCCAAGAGACCCAGTACTTC.

In DNA form, the CDR3 reads TGTGCCAGTAGTATGGGAGGGGACTACGAGCAGTACTTC. Protein: CASSMGGDYEQYF. The chain joins TRBV19 to TRBJ2-7, with TRBD2 matching 7 bases. V dropped 3 bases and J dropped 3; count of bases not matched to a gene: 2. CDR3 length equals 13 residues. Germline V lookup: CDR1 LNHDA, CDR2 SQIVND (reference sequence).

This rearrangement joins TRBV4-2 to TRBJ2-3; TRBD2 matches 11 bases. Germline-derived CDR1 and CDR2 are LGHNA and YNFKEQ. The CDR3 runs to 17 residues. The V and J ends lost 0 bases and 2 bases, in that order; junction bases with no gene match: 4. The CDR3 nucleotides are TGTGCCAGCAGCCAAGATCGACTAGCGGGGTACACAGATACGCAGTATTTT. It translates to CASSQDRLAGYTDTQYF.

V usage is TRBV28 and J usage is TRBJ1-2, with D possibly TRBD1 on 5 matching bases. The CDR3 totals 17 residues. The germline V gene encodes CDR1 MDHEN and CDR2 SYDVKM. Deletions cut 3 bases from V and 4 bases from J, with 21 bases between. CDR3 coding DNA: TGTGCCAGCAGTTTCCGGGGGGACGGATTAAAACTCTATGGCTACACCTTC. Encoded protein: CASSFRGDGLKLYGYTF.

This clone was detected once. The rearrangement links TRBV15 to TRBJ2-7; TRBD1 is a possible D gene (6 bases). This CDR3 region has 15 residues. Germline V gene lookup returns CDR1 LNHNV and CDR2 YYDKDF (reference sequence). V was cut by 0 bases and J by 2 bases, with 11 bases left in between. The CDR3, as DNA: TGTGCCACCAGCAGAGATTTAGGACAGACCTACGAGCAGTACTTC. Encoded protein: CATSRDLGQTYEQYF.

Regarding this clone: At one boundary the junction diverges from the germline segment, which might be a read error. The chain couples TRBV29-1 to TRBJ2-7, with 8 bases lining up with TRBD1. The CDR3 is 14 residues long. In germline, CDR1 is SQVTM, CDR2 ANQGSEA. This CDR3 is CSVEAGTGLYEQYF. The CDR3 nucleotides are TGCAGCGTCGAAGCCGGGACAGGCCTCTACGAGCAGTACTTC.

The chain has TRBV29-1 and TRBJ2-7; D may be TRBD2 (5 bases). This CDR3 has 14 amino acids. V was pared by 0 bases and J by 0 bases, with 9 bases between. The germline V gene encodes CDR1 SQVTM and CDR2 ANQGSEA. For the CDR3, the DNA is TGCAGCGTTGAAGATCGGACTGCCTCCTACGAGCAGTACTTC. This translates into CSVEDRTASYEQYF.

The chain's CDR3 is CASGQGERGYTF. CDR3 bases: TGTGCCAGTGGCCAGGGGGAGAGGGGCTACACCTTC. The gene calls are TRBV18 and TRBJ1-2; 7 positions agree with TRBD1. The V and J ends lost 9 bases and 8 bases, in that order; junction bases with no gene match: 9. Germline lookup yields CDR1 KGHSH and CDR2 LQKENI. The CDR3 is 12 amino acids.

This chain uses TRBV6-5 with TRBJ1-5; possible D gene TRBD1, 5 bases. The germline V gene has CDR1 MNHEY and CDR2 SVGAGI. The V gene lost 3 bases and the J gene lost 7 bases, with 10 bases spanning the gap. The CDR3 is 13 residues long. The chain's CDR3 is CASSYDRGQPQHF. CDR3 DNA sequence: TGTGCCAGCAGTTATGACCGGGGGCAGCCCCAGCATTTT.